This paragraph covers one T cell receptor (beta chain) sequence. The antigen remains unidentified. These data originate in a study of cytomegalovirus exposure and HLA in healthy donors. The study, taken as a whole, reports: Earlier findings revealed that most TCR beta V segments proved productive either about 87% or about 30% of the time.

Researchers ran the PCR with 60 Vbeta and 13 Jbeta primers. TCRdb keeps only in-frame clones here, not all; method: immunoSEQ multiplex PCR. This sample has about 130,000 clones; 70% to 80% occur once, and the top ten carry approximately 1.2%. This CDR3 region has 13 residues. V lost 1 base, J lost 8 bases, and 9 bases lay in between. Germline V CDR1 and CDR2: LGHNA, YSLEER. The sequencing sample was made of PBMCs. The chain couples TRBV4-3 to TRBJ2-4; a weak D match, TRBD1 (6 bases). This clonotype originated in a man aged 50 to 59 in good health and CMV-seronegative. The CDR3 nucleotides read TGCGCCAGCAGCCAAGCAGGGGTGGACATTCAGTACTTC. Its protein product is CASSQAGVDIQYF.